The rows below give T cell receptor beta chains drawn from one sample of a study of shared T cell receptors in the human thymus. TCRdb's table, derived via immunoSEQ multiplex PCR, lists solely in-frame clones and lacks some. The repertoire has hundreds of thousands of clones, more than 70% of them found once; the top ten carry approximately 0.0097%. The sample was also linked to a second study, of human thymus T cells.

The specimen sequenced was thymocytes. These receptors were obtained from a boy under two years old with a congenital heart defect. CDR3s include the opening cysteine and the closing phenylalanine or tryptophan. A D gene is named only where the DNA matches it firmly. Not every row has a clone size; where given, it reads once, few, many or a size class.

v_gene	d_gene	j_gene	abundance	CDR3nt	CDR3aa
TRBV18	.	TRBJ1-4	.	TGTGCCAGCTCACCTACCCTGCCCCTGCGAAAAGAAGAAAAACTGTTTTTT	CASSPTLPLRKEEKLFF
TRBV4-3	.	TRBJ2-2	.	TGCGCCAGCAGCCAAGATCTAAAAGCTAACACCGGGGAGCTGTTTTTT	CASSQDLKANTGELFF
TRBV7-2	.	TRBJ2-7	.	TGTGCCAGCAGCCACAAAATATCCCAGGGTCGATCTCACTACGAGCAGTACTTC	CASSHKISQGRSHYEQYF
TRBV6-5	TRBD1	TRBJ1-1	.	TGTGCCAGCAGTTCGGGACAGGGGTTGACTGAAGCTTTCTTT	CASSSGQGLTEAFF
TRBV6-4	.	TRBJ2-3	.	TGTGCCAGCAGGGTGAGGGCTAGGGTACGCACAGATACGCAGTATTTT	CASRVRARVRTDTQYF
TRBV7-9	.	TRBJ2-2	.	TGTGCCAGCAGCTCCATGCGGGCGGGGTATGACACCGGGGAGCTGTTTTTT	CASSSMRAGYDTGELFF
TRBV21-1	.	TRBJ2-1	.	TGTGCCAGGGAGCGGGAGAGCCCCTCCTACAATGAGCAGTTCTTC	CARERESPSYNEQFF
TRBV2	.	TRBJ1-5	once	TGTGCCAGCAGTGATGAGGAGGTCAGCAATCAGCCCCAGCATTTT	CASSDEEVSNQPQHF
TRBV6-5	TRBD1	TRBJ1-1	.	TGTGCCAGTATTCCGGGACAGGGGATACAGGAAGCTTTCTTT	CASIPGQGIQEAFF
TRBV6-5	TRBD1	TRBJ1-5	.	TGTGCCAGCAGTGCTACAGGGGGCAGACAGCCCCAGCATTTT	CASSATGGRQPQHF
TRBV5-5	TRBD1	TRBJ1-2	.	TGTGCCAGCAGCGACGGGACAGACATCTATGGCTACACCTTC	CASSDGTDIYGYTF
TRBV27	.	TRBJ1-2	.	TGTGCCAGCAGTTTAACTTGGGACACCAAAGGATCGTTCTATGGCTACACCTTC	CASSLTWDTKGSFYGYTF
TRBV7-9	TRBD2	TRBJ2-7	.	TGTGCCAGCAGCTTTAGCGGGAGTTTCGGCGAGCAGTACTTC	CASSFSGSFGEQYF
TRBV28	TRBD1	TRBJ1-2	.	TGTGCCAGCAGGAAAGGGACAGGCCCTGGCTACACCTTC	CASRKGTGPGYTF
TRBV5-5	.	TRBJ1-5	.	TGTGCCAGCAGCCCGACAACCGGGACACTTAGCAATCAGCCCCAGCATTTT	CASSPTTGTLSNQPQHF
TRBV28	TRBD1	TRBJ1-2	.	TGTGCCAGCAGTTTCCTCGGACAGGGCCGCAGGACCTTC	CASSFLGQGRRTF
TRBV5-1	TRBD2	TRBJ2-5	.	TGCGCCAGCAGCTTGGGAGTAAAAGCGGGGGGGCAAGAGACCCAGTACTTC	CASSLGVKAGGQETQYF
TRBV25-1	.	TRBJ2-3	.	TGTGCCAGCAGGAGAGACAGGTTAGCTACGCAGTATTTT	CASRRDRLATQYF
TRBV7-6	TRBD2	TRBJ2-2	.	TGTGCCAGCAGCCAGAGGGTAGCGGGAGGGCCCGGGGAGCTGTTTTTT	CASSQRVAGGPGELFF
TRBV29-1	.	TRBJ2-1	.	TGCAGCGTTGAAGCGGTCTACAATGAGCAGTTCTTC	CSVEAVYNEQFF
TRBV29-1	TRBD1	TRBJ1-1	.	TGCAGCGTCGAGGGGACAGGGCTGTCGGCTTTCTTT	CSVEGTGLSAFF
TRBV14	TRBD1	TRBJ2-2	.	TGTGCCAGCAGCCAACCGACAGGGGGCAAGTTCGCCGGGGAGCTGTTTTTT	CASSQPTGGKFAGELFF
TRBV9	TRBD2	TRBJ2-3	.	TGTGCCAGCAGCGCTCCTAGACTAGCGAGCACAGATACGCAGTATTTT	CASSAPRLASTDTQYF
TRBV5-8	.	TRBJ1-5	once	TGTGCCAGCAGCCCCTCCAGGGCCAATCAGCCCCAGCATTTT	CASSPSRANQPQHF
TRBV14	TRBD2	TRBJ2-2	.	TGTGCCAGCAGCCGGGGAACTAGCGGGAACACCGGGGAGCTGTTTTTT	CASSRGTSGNTGELFF
TRBV28	TRBD2	TRBJ2-7	.	TGTGCCAGCAGTGGGACTAGCGGGGGCTACGAGCAGTACTTC	CASSGTSGGYEQYF
TRBV10-3	TRBD1	TRBJ1-1	.	TGTGCCATCAAAGAGGGGGCAGGTTCGACGAACACTGAAGCTTTCTTT	CAIKEGAGSTNTEAFF
TRBV12-5	TRBD2	TRBJ2-7	.	TGTGCTAGTGGTGCGGGACTAGCGGGAGACTACGAGCAGTACTTC	CASGAGLAGDYEQYF
TRBV7-2	.	TRBJ1-6	.	TGTGCCAGCAGCTTCAGGAGGAGCTCCTATAATTCACCCCTCCACTTT	CASSFRRSSYNSPLHF
TRBV10-3	TRBD2	TRBJ2-7	.	TGTGCCATCAGTGAGCGGGGGGGCCGGTACGAGCAGTACTTC	CAISERGGRYEQYF
TRBV18	.	TRBJ1-5	few	TGTGCCAGCTCACCAGGGAGGAGGGGCAATCAGCCCCAGCATTTT	CASSPGRRGNQPQHF
TRBV4-3	.	TRBJ2-3	.	TGCGCCAGCAGCCAAGATTACAGGAAGGGTACATATACGCAGTATTTT	CASSQDYRKGTYTQYF
TRBV5-1	.	TRBJ1-4	.	TGCGCCAGCAGCTTTGGAGGGGATGATGTTTGGGAAAAACTGTTTTTT	CASSFGGDDVWEKLFF
TRBV30	.	TRBJ2-3	few	TGTGCCTGGGGCCCCCCAACAGGGGATACGCAGTATTTT	CAWGPPTGDTQYF
TRBV7-9	.	TRBJ1-3	few	TGTGCCAGCAGCTTTCCCGGGGACTCTGGAAACACCATATATTTT	CASSFPGDSGNTIYF
TRBV7-9	.	TRBJ1-3	.	TGTGCCAGCAGCCCCCGGACTAAAAAAAGCTCTGGAAACACCATATATTTT	CASSPRTKKSSGNTIYF
TRBV7-6	TRBD1	TRBJ2-1	.	TGTGCCAGCAGCCCAGTACAGGGGTGGACGAATGAGCAGTTCTTC	CASSPVQGWTNEQFF
TRBV5-1	.	TRBJ2-2	.	TGCGCCAGCAGCTCTAACACCGGGGAGCTGTTTTTT	CASSSNTGELFF
TRBV19	TRBD2	TRBJ2-1	.	TGTGCCACTCTCTTAGAGTCGGGGACTAGCGGGAGTAGCTACAATGAGCAGTTCTTC	CATLLESGTSGSSYNEQFF
TRBV28	TRBD2	TRBJ2-3	.	TGTGCCAGCAGTTTAGGTAGCGGGAACACAGATACGCAGTATTTT	CASSLGSGNTDTQYF
TRBV6-4	TRBD2	TRBJ2-1	once	TGTGCCAGCAGTGACGGGACTAGCGGGGAAACCTACAATGAGCAGTTCTTC	CASSDGTSGETYNEQFF
TRBV2	TRBD1	TRBJ1-2	.	TGTGCCAGCAATCTCCCACGGACAGGTGATGGCTACACCTTC	CASNLPRTGDGYTF
TRBV5-6	TRBD2	TRBJ2-7	.	TGTGCCAGCAGCTTGAAAGCCGGGACTAGCGGGACCGAGCAGTACTTC	CASSLKAGTSGTEQYF
TRBV18	TRBD1	TRBJ1-2	few	TGTGCCAGCTCACCAAAGGACAGGGGGGACTATGGCTACACCTTC	CASSPKDRGDYGYTF
TRBV4-3	TRBD1	TRBJ2-1	.	TGCGCCAGCAGCCAATTGACCGGGACAGGGGACAATGAGCAGTTCTTC	CASSQLTGTGDNEQFF
TRBV2	.	TRBJ2-1	once	TGTGCCAGCAGTGCTACCGGGTCAGACAATGAGCAGTTCTTC	CASSATGSDNEQFF
TRBV5-1	TRBD1	TRBJ2-5	once	TGCGCCAGCAGTTCGGGACAGACAGAGACCCAGTACTTC	CASSSGQTETQYF
TRBV5-8	.	TRBJ2-7	few	TGTGCCAGCAGCCTTCGACAGAGACGTCCCTACGAGCAGTACTTC	CASSLRQRRPYEQYF
TRBV5-5	TRBD1	TRBJ1-1	.	TGTGCCAGCAGCTCAACGACAGGGGTGAACACTGAAGCTTTCTTT	CASSSTTGVNTEAFF
TRBV2	.	TRBJ2-7	.	TGTGCCAGCAGGAAGACTAGCTCCTACGAGCAGTACTTC	CASRKTSSYEQYF
TRBV5-6	TRBD1	TRBJ2-7	.	TGTGCCAGCAGCTTGCTACCCGGGACAGGGCTCTACGAGCAGTACTTC	CASSLLPGTGLYEQYF
TRBV4-3	TRBD1	TRBJ2-5	.	TGCGCCAGCAGCCAAGATACAGGGGAAGAGACCCAGTACTTC	CASSQDTGEETQYF
TRBV29-1	.	TRBJ2-3	.	TGCAGCGTTGTTTTCTCGGGACTAGATACGCAGTATTTT	CSVVFSGLDTQYF
TRBV20-1	.	TRBJ1-4	.	TGCAGGGGGCAGGCTAATGAAAAACTGTTTTTT	CRGQANEKLFF